Presented here are 17 T cell receptor beta chains from one specimen sequenced in a study of PD-1 blockade in classical Hodgkin lymphoma. There was relapse after autologous stem cell transplantation in every patient, and there was variation in brentuximab vedotin exposure. Sequencing used immunoSEQ multiplex PCR; TCRdb keeps in-frame clones, though not all of them. This table holds about 26,000 clones, approximately 67% found once. The specimen was peripheral blood mononuclear cells (PBMCs), collected before the second cycle of nivolumab. These receptors were taken from a human donor with classical Hodgkin lymphoma.

The V gene is TRBV7-4, the J gene TRBJ2-2; D unresolved. V was cut by 2 bases and J by 0 bases, with 7 bases left in between. The germline V gene encodes CDR1 SGHVT and CDR2 SQSDAQ. The CDR3 runs to 15 residues. Here the CDR3 DNA reads TGTGCCAGCAGCTTAATCGTCTCGAACACCGGGGAGCTGTTTTTT. Amino acids: CASSLIVSNTGELFF.

This clone has only a few counts. The chain carries TRBV5-6 and TRBJ1-3; 7 bases match TRBD1. CDR3 length: 16 amino acids. Germline assignment: CDR1 SGHDT and CDR2 YYEEEE. V shed 3 bases and J 4 bases; nucleotides not matched to a gene: 10. The CDR3, as DNA: TGTGCCAGCAGCTCTACAGGGGACATCCTGGGAAACACCATATATTTT. It specifies CASSSTGDILGNTIYF.

With regard to this clone: Given a far larger clone just one base away, this is likely a sequencing read error. V and J are TRBV10-3 and TRBJ1-5; 7 nucleotides line up with TRBD1. V lost 6 bases and J lost 2; bases outside the gene matches: 7. CDR1 is ENHRY, CDR2 SYGVKD, per germline. This CDR3 has 15 amino acids. The CDR3 reads CAIRGGGAGNQPQHF. The CDR3 nucleotides read TGTGCCATCAGGGGAGGGGGCGCGGGCAATCAGCCCCAGCATTTT.

This chain links TRBV7-2 with TRBJ1-5; D call uncertain. The CDR3 consists of 15 residues. V was trimmed by 3 bases and J by 0 bases, leaving 9 bases between them. Germline CDR1 and CDR2: SGHTA and FQGNSA. The CDR3 sequence: CASSLSMASNQPQHF. The CDR3 DNA reads TGTGCCAGCAGCTTGTCAATGGCTAGCAATCAGCCCCAGCATTTT.

This clone was observed a handful of times. V gene TRBV11-3 combines with J gene TRBJ2-3; D gene ambiguous. Trimming removed 5 bases from V and 5 bases from J, with 8 bases in between. This CDR3 is built from 12 residues. Germline values: CDR1 SGHNT, CDR2 YENEEA. The DNA for the CDR3 is TGTGCCAGCAGCCCGTCCCAAGATACGCAGTATTTT. Residues: CASSPSQDTQYF.

The gene calls are TRBV5-6 and TRBJ2-3, with a weak D call TRBD2 (5 bases). Per the germline V gene, CDR1 is SGHDT and CDR2 is YYEEEE. This CDR3 is built from 13 residues. V lost 1 base to trimming and J lost 5 bases, with 8 bases between them. CDR3 bases: TGTGCCAGCAGCTTGATAAGCGGAGATACGCAGTATTTT. Amino acids: CASSLISGDTQYF.

V and J are TRBV28 and TRBJ1-2, with D perhaps TRBD1 (5 bases). The V gene lost 4 bases and the J gene lost 4 bases, with 19 bases spanning the gap. The germline V gene encodes CDR1 MDHEN and CDR2 SYDVKM. This CDR3 is 16 amino acids long. In nucleotides, the CDR3 is TGTGCCAGCAGTTCCGATTCGGGGGAAAGGGTCTATGGCTACACCTTC. Its translation: CASSSDSGERVYGYTF.

V and J are TRBV6-5 and TRBJ1-5, with 7 bases identical to TRBD1. CDR3 length equals 14 residues. V shed 5 bases, J shed 5 bases, and the junction held 6 bases outside the gene matches. CDR1 and CDR2 from the germline V gene are MNHEY and SVGAGI. The CDR3: CASSREQGHQPQHF. CDR3 DNA sequence: TGTGCCAGCAGTCGTGAACAGGGGCATCAGCCCCAGCATTTT.

The chain couples TRBV28 to TRBJ2-7; D gene uncertain. The CDR3 spans 12 residues. V was trimmed by 3 bases and J by 4 bases, leaving 7 bases between them. Germline CDR1 and CDR2: MDHEN and SYDVKM. The CDR3 DNA follows: TGTGCCAGCAGTTTTCCAGGTTACGAGCAGTACTTC. It encodes CASSFPGYEQYF. Filled out from reference TRBV28 and TRBJ2-7, the complete variable domain reads DVKVTQSSRYLVKRTGEKVFLECVQDMDHENMFWYRQDPGLGLRLIYFSYDVKMKEKGDIPEGYSVSREKKERFSLILESASTNQTSMYLCASSFPGYEQYFGPGTRLTVT.

The rearrangement joins TRBV7-8 to TRBJ1-1; D uncertain. Trimming removed 3 bases at V and 0 bases at J, with 11 bases between. CDR1 and CDR2 from the germline V gene are SGHVS and FQNEAQ. CDR3 size: 15 residues. As DNA, the CDR3 is TGTGCCAGCAGCTTCACCGACAACATGAACACTGAAGCTTTCTTT. This gives the protein CASSFTDNMNTEAFF.

The chain is built from TRBV9 and TRBJ2-7; 8 positions match TRBD1. V trimming: 0 bases; J trimming: 2 bases; junction bases outside the gene matches: 4. The CDR3 loop spans 15 amino acids. Germline V gene data show CDR1 as SGDLS and CDR2 as YYNGEE. The CDR3 here is CASSVEGQGAYEQYF. The CDR3 DNA is TGTGCCAGCAGCGTAGAAGGACAGGGAGCCTACGAGCAGTACTTC.

The chain employs TRBV9 and TRBJ1-2, with 11 bases matching TRBD1. In germline, CDR1 is SGDLS, CDR2 YYNGEE. The CDR3 sequence is 16 residues long. Trimming took 3 bases from V and 4 from J; bases not matched to a gene: 8. As DNA, the CDR3 is TGTGCCAGCAGCGATTCCCCAGGACAGGGGGCCTATGGCTACACCTTC. Translating it yields CASSDSPGQGAYGYTF.

V and J are TRBV7-3 and TRBJ2-5; D is undetermined. V lost 3 bases and J 1 base, leaving 6 bases between the germline ends. Germline values: CDR1 SGHTA, CDR2 FQGTGA. This CDR3 region has 13 residues. The CDR3 coding sequence is TGTGCCAGCAGCTTTGGGCCCCAAGAGACCCAGTACTTC. The encoded protein is CASSFGPQETQYF.

The chain combines TRBV7-2 with TRBJ2-7, with D perhaps TRBD1 or TRBD2 (6 bases each). This CDR3 is 15 amino acids long. V was cut by 8 bases and J by 1 base, with 18 bases left in between. Germline V lookup: CDR1 SGHTA, CDR2 FQGNSA. CDR3: CASGISGAGSYEQYF. The CDR3 nucleotides are TGTGCCAGCGGTATTTCGGGGGCGGGTTCCTACGAGCAGTACTTC.

This rearrangement joins TRBV18 to TRBJ2-1, with 12 bases aligning to TRBD2. The germline CDR1 and CDR2 sequences are KGHSH and LQKENI. The CDR3 sequence is 16 residues long. V lost 3 bases, J lost 3 bases, and 3 bases stayed unmatched. This CDR3 reads CASSPLGLAGYNEQFF. CDR3 in DNA: TGTGCCAGCTCACCCTTGGGACTAGCGGGCTACAATGAGCAGTTCTTC.

This sequence joins TRBV28 and TRBJ1-5; D might be TRBD1 (5 bases). The CDR3 extends over 13 amino acids. Deletions cut 7 bases from V and 6 bases from J, with 13 bases between. In germline, CDR1 is MDHEN, CDR2 SYDVKM. Here the CDR3 reads CASIRAGSQPQHF. CDR3 sequence (DNA): TGTGCCAGCATCAGGGCAGGGAGTCAGCCCCAGCATTTT.

The rearrangement joins TRBV6-1 to TRBJ2-1; D remains unclear. Germline V lookup: CDR1 MNHNS, CDR2 SASEGT. The CDR3 length is 11 residues. Between the trimmed V and J ends, which lost 8 bases and 3 bases, there was a span of 5 bases. The CDR3 DNA sequence: TGTGCCAGCCGGATCTACAATGAGCAGTTCTTC. It codes for CASRIYNEQFF.